This TCR beta chain was identified during a study of cytomegalovirus exposure and HLA in healthy donors. Study-wide points: Exclusion applied to some V segments, including TRBV6-2 and TRBV6-3, as they were indistinguishable. In vitro testing confirmed three CMV-associated chains as specific for CMV antigens. A prior analysis recorded that most TCR beta V segments were productive about 87% or about 30% of the time.

This CDR3 comprises 13 residues. Germline loops: CDR1 SGHAT, CDR2 FQDESV (reference sequence). Germline trimming cut 3 bases from V and 6 bases from J; bases unmatched to any gene: 3. Unrecorded immune exposure was likely among donors, who were nominally healthy when sampled. Of note for this clone: Its target is unknown.

PCR amplification relied on 60 Vbeta primers (plus 13 Jbeta primers). The data were produced by immunoSEQ multiplex PCR, yet TCRdb's version contains in-frame clones alone and is incomplete. The sample contains roughly 110,000 clones, around 73% of which appear only once. The chain joins TRBV11-1 to TRBJ2-7; 9 nucleotides match TRBD2. Sample: PBMCs. This TCR was recovered from a man aged 25-45 years in good health and CMV-seronegative. CDR3 region: CASSFSGSGEQYF. The CDR3 DNA is TGTGCCAGCAGCTTTAGCGGGAGCGGCGAGCAGTACTTC.